One and the same sample provided the 29 T cell receptor beta chains below, sequenced in a study of blood T cell dynamics during melanoma immunotherapy. Profiling relied on immunoSEQ multiplex PCR, and the TCRdb table lists in-frame clones only, not all of them. Altogether under 15,000 clones are present, just over 85% being singletons, with the ten largest covering just under 4.5%. As to time point: pre-treatment baseline. The sequencing used blood, collected from a patient treated with checkpoint blockade. These receptors all stem from a human donor with melanoma.

The rearrangement joins TRBV10-3 to TRBJ1-5; 10 nucleotides line up with TRBD1. The CDR3 spans 16 residues. Germline CDR1 is ENHRY and CDR2 is SYGVKD. J lost 2 bases, V lost 1 base, and 2 bases had no gene match. The CDR3 loop is CAISEWDRGGNQPQHF. CDR3 sequence (DNA): TGTGCCATCAGTGAGTGGGACAGGGGAGGCAATCAGCCCCAGCATTTT.

The gene calls are TRBV7-2 and TRBJ1-2, with TRBD1 matching 8 bases. V was pared by 5 bases and J by 7 bases, with 15 bases of the junction left unmatched. Germline loops: CDR1 SGHTA, CDR2 FQGNSA. This CDR3 region has 16 residues. The CDR3 is CASSPHGRGQGVGYTF. The DNA of the CDR3 is TGTGCCAGCAGCCCACACGGTCGTGGACAGGGAGTTGGCTACACCTTC.

DNA of the CDR3: TGTGCCAGTAACCAAGGGGAGGACTATGGCTACACCTTC. Translation gives CASNQGEDYGYTF. The rearrangement links TRBV7-9 to TRBJ1-2; D is perhaps TRBD1 (5 bases). CDR1 and CDR2 from the germline V gene are SEHNR and FQNEAQ (reference sequence). This CDR3 has 13 residues. The ends were cut back, 9 bases at V and 3 bases at J, with 14 bases in the middle.

The chain has TRBV11-1 and TRBJ1-2; D is unclear. The germline V and J ends were trimmed by 2 bases and 2 bases, with 9 bases remaining between them. The CDR3 is made up of 14 amino acids. From germline, CDR1 is SGHAT and CDR2 FQDESV (reference sequence). The CDR3 loop is CASSLLSVNYGYTF. CDR3 coding DNA: TGTGCCAGCAGCTTATTGAGCGTAAACTATGGCTACACCTTC.

The CDR3 is CASSEVLSTDTQYF. In nucleotides, the CDR3 is TGTGCCAGCAGTGAAGTATTGAGCACAGATACGCAGTATTTT. The chain joins TRBV2 to TRBJ2-3; no firm D call. V lost 1 base and J 0 bases, leaving 5 bases between the germline ends. The germline gives CDR1 SNHLY, CDR2 FYNNEI. This CDR3 is 14 amino acids long.

The chain has TRBV4-2 and TRBJ1-1, with a tentative D call TRBD1 (5 bases). The CDR3 is 15 residues long. V shed 4 bases and J shed 0 bases, with 12 bases lying between them. Germline V CDR1 and CDR2: LGHNA, YNFKEQ. CDR3 in amino acids: CASSRGTSLNTEAFF. Written as DNA, the CDR3 is TGTGCCAGCAGCCGAGGGACGTCGTTGAACACTGAAGCTTTCTTT.

The rearrangement joins TRBV29-1 to TRBJ1-1; 7 positions match TRBD1. CDR1 is SQVTM, CDR2 ANQGSEA, per germline. This CDR3 is built from 13 residues. V was pared by 7 bases and J by 0 bases, with 5 bases of the junction left unmatched. The CDR3 sequence: CSAGGDMNTEAFF. The CDR3 nucleotides read TGCAGCGCAGGGGGGGACATGAACACTGAAGCTTTCTTT.

The V call is TRBV7-8, the J call TRBJ2-2; TRBD1 agrees at 9 bases. Germline trimming cut 5 bases from V and 2 bases from J; bases unmatched to any gene: 6. The CDR3 extends over 16 amino acids. Germline lookup yields CDR1 SGHVS and CDR2 FQNEAQ. In nucleotides, the CDR3 is TGTGCCAGCAGCGCGGGGACAGGGATTAACACCGGGGAGCTGTTTTTT. Translating gives CASSAGTGINTGELFF. Filled out from reference TRBV7-8 and TRBJ2-2, the complete variable domain reads GAGVSQSPRYKVAKRGQDVALRCDPISGHVSLFWYQQALGQGPEFLTYFQNEAQLDKSGLPSDRFFAERPEGSVSTLKIQRTQQEDSAVYLCASSAGTGINTGELFFGEGSRLTVL.

The chain recombines TRBV6-4 with TRBJ1-2, with 9 nucleotides matching TRBD1. Germline V gene data show CDR1 as MRHNA and CDR2 as SNTAGT. V lost 5 bases and J lost 5; bases outside the gene matches: 15. The CDR3 spans 17 residues. CDR3 in amino acids: CASSYLKTGGAWYGYTF. CDR3 bases: TGTGCCAGCAGTTACTTAAAAACAGGGGGCGCCTGGTATGGCTACACCTTC.

V gene TRBV7-2 combines with J gene TRBJ2-5; TRBD2 agrees at 11 bases. V dropped 5 bases and J dropped 2; count of bases not matched to a gene: 4. Germline V gene sequence: CDR1 SGHTA, CDR2 FQGNSA. This CDR3 contains 15 residues. CDR3 DNA: TGTGCCAGCAGCCAAGGGACTAGCGGACAAGAGACCCAGTACTTC. It is translated as CASSQGTSGQETQYF.

This sequence joins TRBV30 and TRBJ2-5; 9 bases are shared with TRBD1. The CDR3 totals 14 residues. Germline CDR1 is GTSNPN and CDR2 is SVGIG (reference sequence). J gave up 4 bases and V 3 bases, and 6 bases lay outside the gene matches. The DNA for the CDR3 is TGTGCCTGGAGAGATACAGGGGGCGGAGAGACCCAGTACTTC. Its translation is CAWRDTGGGETQYF.

CDR3 DNA sequence: TGCGCCAGCAGCTTGGAGAGGGGGATTAGGAACACTGAAGCTTTCTTT. Residues: CASSLERGIRNTEAFF. This sequence joins TRBV4-1 and TRBJ1-1; D might be TRBD1 (6 bases). In germline, CDR1 is MGHRA, CDR2 YSYEKL. Trimming cost V 5 bases and J 1 base, with 17 bases left between them. CDR3 size: 16 residues.

The V gene is TRBV11-1, the J gene TRBJ2-5, with D tentatively TRBD2 (5 bases). The J call may be wrong; the DNA end is better matched by TRBJ2-7. The CDR3 is 15 residues long. The germline V gene encodes CDR1 SGHAT and CDR2 FQDESV (reference sequence). The CDR3 sequence is CASSLRDTAAYEQYF. In DNA form, the CDR3 reads TGTGCCAGCAGCTTACGGGATACAGCGGCCTACGAGCAGTACTTC.

The chain has TRBV5-4 and TRBJ1-1, with D possibly being TRBD1 (6 bases). V gave up 0 bases and J gave up 3 bases, with 18 bases separating them. Germline V gene data show CDR1 as SGHNT and CDR2 as YYREEE (reference sequence). The CDR3 contains 17 residues. This CDR3 is CASSLEGVGVRDTEAFF. For the CDR3, the DNA is TGTGCCAGCAGCTTGGAGGGGGTGGGGGTGAGGGACACTGAAGCTTTCTTT.

The chain recombines TRBV23-1 with TRBJ2-3; 14 bases fit TRBD2. TRBV23-1 is treated as an ORF (open reading frame) with a function not yet certain. The V segment lost 9 bases and the J segment 1 base; nucleotides outside the gene matches: 12. The CDR3 length is 18 residues. The CDR3: CARVRSRGLAGGTDTQYF. CDR3 sequence (DNA): TGCGCCAGAGTCCGATCGCGGGGACTAGCGGGAGGCACAGATACGCAGTATTTT.

This chain links TRBV9 with TRBJ1-5, with no clear D. The ends were cut back, 0 bases at V and 0 bases at J, with 7 bases in the middle. This CDR3 is built from 15 residues. Germline CDR1 SGDLS, CDR2 YYNGEE. The CDR3 sequence: CASSVVPDSNQPQHF. The CDR3 nucleotides read TGTGCCAGCAGCGTAGTGCCAGATAGCAATCAGCCCCAGCATTTT.

The chain combines TRBV30 with TRBJ2-3; 11 bases map to TRBD1. CDR3 size: 16 residues. Germline V lookup: CDR1 GTSNPN, CDR2 SVGIG (reference sequence). V was clipped by 2 bases and J by 1 base; unmatched bases: 5. The CDR3 nucleotides are TGTGCCTGGAGTCCAGGGACAGGGGGAGGCACAGATACGCAGTATTTT. Translating gives CAWSPGTGGGTDTQYF.

The chain couples TRBV5-1 to TRBJ2-3, with D perhaps TRBD2 (5 bases). The CDR3 runs 14 residues. V lost 0 bases, J lost 6 bases, and 11 bases lay in between. CDR1 is SGHRS, CDR2 YFSETQ, per germline. This CDR3 reads CASSLELVSDTQYF. The CDR3, as DNA: TGCGCCAGCAGCTTGGAACTAGTGTCGGATACGCAGTATTTT.

This chain links TRBV4-1 with TRBJ2-1; 14 bases line up with TRBD2. CDR3 length equals 18 residues. The V and J ends lost 1 base and 7 bases, in that order; junction bases with no gene match: 9. Per the germline V gene, CDR1 is MGHRA and CDR2 is YSYEKL. In nucleotides, the CDR3 is TGCGCCAGCAGCCAAGGATTCGGGACTAGCGGGAGTTGGAATGAGCAGTTCTTC. Its protein product is CASSQGFGTSGSWNEQFF.

This clone showed up just once. The gene calls are TRBV11-2 and TRBJ2-5; D is perhaps TRBD1 (6 bases). Germline V gene lookup returns CDR1 SGHAT and CDR2 FQNNGV. This CDR3 comprises 14 residues. The ends were cut back, 5 bases at V and 2 bases at J, with 12 bases in the middle. CDR3 bases: TGTGCCAGCAGCCGTACAGGGAAACAAGAGACCCAGTACTTC. Its protein is CASSRTGKQETQYF.

The genes are TRBV28 and TRBJ2-2; 8 positions match TRBD1. Germline trimming cut 6 bases from V and 7 bases from J; bases unmatched to any gene: 13. Germline assignment: CDR1 MDHEN and CDR2 SYDVKM. This CDR3 is built from 16 residues. The CDR3 nucleotides read TGTGCCAGCAGCCTACCGCCGGACAGGGCGGACGGGGAGCTGTTTTTT. As protein: CASSLPPDRADGELFF. The variable domain in full, with the rest retrieved from reference TRBV28 and TRBJ2-2, is DVKVTQSSRYLVKRTGEKVFLECVQDMDHENMFWYRQDPGLGLRLIYFSYDVKMKEKGDIPEGYSVSREKKERFSLILESASTNQTSMYLCASSLPPDRADGELFFGEGSRLTVL.

The chain links TRBV2 to TRBJ2-3; tentative D call: TRBD2 (6 bases). The V gene's germline CDR1 is SNHLY and CDR2 FYNNEI. The germline V and J ends were trimmed by 3 bases and 2 bases, with 12 bases remaining between them. The CDR3 covers 15 residues. Here the CDR3 reads CASSDQGTPTDTQYF. In nucleotides, the CDR3 is TGTGCCAGCAGTGATCAAGGGACTCCCACAGATACGCAGTATTTT.

The V and J genes are TRBV6-5 and TRBJ1-1, with 8 bases aligning to TRBD1. In germline, CDR1 is MNHEY, CDR2 SVGAGI. V trimming: 8 bases; J trimming: 3 bases; junction bases outside the gene matches: 5. The CDR3 totals 13 residues. The CDR3 sequence: CASRQGQDTEAFF. The CDR3 region has the DNA TGTGCCAGCCGACAGGGACAGGACACTGAAGCTTTCTTT.

This clone appeared a single time. The rearrangement joins TRBV9 to TRBJ2-3; D is perhaps TRBD1 (5 bases). Germline V gives CDR1 SGDLS, CDR2 YYNGEE. This CDR3 spans 13 amino acids. Trimming cost V 2 bases and J 6 bases, with 10 bases left between them. CDR3 amino acids: CASSVQGYDTQYF. In DNA form, the CDR3 reads TGTGCCAGCAGCGTCCAGGGCTATGATACGCAGTATTTT.

The gene calls are TRBV5-1 and TRBJ1-3, with D possibly being TRBD1 (5 bases). Between the trimmed V and J ends, which lost 8 bases and 4 bases, there was a span of 13 bases. The CDR3 runs to 13 residues. Germline CDR1 reads SGHRS; CDR2 reads YFSETQ. The chain's CDR3 is CASGIGDGNTIYF. CDR3 nucleotides: TGCGCCAGTGGAATAGGGGACGGAAACACCATATATTTT.

The genes are TRBV5-1 and TRBJ2-3; D might be TRBD2 (7 bases). This CDR3 comprises 15 residues. The germline CDR1 and CDR2 sequences are SGHRS and YFSETQ. The V and J ends lost 2 bases and 5 bases respectively, with 15 bases between them. CDR3 region: CASSFDRGAKDTQYF. CDR3 DNA: TGCGCCAGCAGCTTTGATCGGGGGGCGAAAGATACGCAGTATTTT. The complete variable domain, with remaining parts taken from reference TRBV5-1 and TRBJ2-3, reads KAGVTQTPRYLIKTRGQQVTLSCSPISGHRSVSWYQQTPGQGLQFLFEYFSETQRNKGNFPGRFSGRQFSNSRSEMNVSTLELGDSALYLCASSFDRGAKDTQYFGPGTRLTVL.

The chain combines TRBV7-8 with TRBJ1-1; D not resolved. CDR1 is SGHVS and CDR2 is FQNEAQ in the germline V gene. With 5 bases removed from V and 1 base from J, the gap between germline ends came to 14 bases. The CDR3 runs to 15 residues. CDR3 bases: TGTGCCAGCAGCCACTCGAGGACGGGGAACACTGAAGCTTTCTTT. The encoded protein is CASSHSRTGNTEAFF.

The chain carries TRBV28 and TRBJ1-2; D gene uncertain. The germline V gene encodes CDR1 MDHEN and CDR2 SYDVKM. V dropped 6 bases and J dropped 8 bases, with 19 bases sitting between them. The CDR3 has 14 residues. The CDR3 bases are TGTGCCAGCAGGTATCGGGATGGATTCATCGGCTACACCTTC. As protein: CASRYRDGFIGYTF.

The CDR3: CAYTTLGGGPRDEQFF. CDR3 nucleotide sequence: TGTGCCTATACAACTTTGGGGGGAGGGCCAAGGGATGAGCAGTTCTTC. The rearrangement links TRBV30 to TRBJ2-1; 7 bases are a match to TRBD2. The V gene's germline CDR1 is GTSNPN and CDR2 SVGIG (reference sequence). Trimming cost V 7 bases and J 8 bases; bases outside gene matches: 20. This CDR3 has 16 amino acids.